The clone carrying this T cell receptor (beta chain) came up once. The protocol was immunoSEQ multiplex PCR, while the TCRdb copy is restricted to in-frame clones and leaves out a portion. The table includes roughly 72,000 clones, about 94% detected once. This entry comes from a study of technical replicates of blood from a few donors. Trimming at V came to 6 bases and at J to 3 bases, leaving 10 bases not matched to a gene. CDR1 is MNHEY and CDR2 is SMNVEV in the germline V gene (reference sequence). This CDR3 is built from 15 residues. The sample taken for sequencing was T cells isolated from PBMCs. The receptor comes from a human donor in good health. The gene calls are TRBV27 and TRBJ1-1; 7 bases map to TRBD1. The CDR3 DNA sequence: TGTGCCAGCAGGGAATATCAGGGGGTCGACACTGAAGCTTTCTTT. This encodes CASREYQGVDTEAFF.